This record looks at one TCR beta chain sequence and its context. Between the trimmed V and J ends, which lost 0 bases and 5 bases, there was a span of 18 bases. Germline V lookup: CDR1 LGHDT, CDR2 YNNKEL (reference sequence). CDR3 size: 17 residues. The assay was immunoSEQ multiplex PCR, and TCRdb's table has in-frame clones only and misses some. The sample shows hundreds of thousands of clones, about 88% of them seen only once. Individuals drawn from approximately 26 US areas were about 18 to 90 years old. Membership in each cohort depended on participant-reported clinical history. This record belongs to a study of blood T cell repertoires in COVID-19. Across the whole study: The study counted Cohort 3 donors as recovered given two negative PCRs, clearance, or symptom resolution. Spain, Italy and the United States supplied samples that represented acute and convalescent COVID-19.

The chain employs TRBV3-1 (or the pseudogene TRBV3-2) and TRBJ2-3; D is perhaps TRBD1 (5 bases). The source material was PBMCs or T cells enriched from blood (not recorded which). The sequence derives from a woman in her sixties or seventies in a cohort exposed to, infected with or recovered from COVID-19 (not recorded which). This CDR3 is CASSQEEWQGYRDTQYF. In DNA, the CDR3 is TGTGCCAGCAGCCAAGAGGAGTGGCAGGGATACAGAGATACGCAGTATTTT.